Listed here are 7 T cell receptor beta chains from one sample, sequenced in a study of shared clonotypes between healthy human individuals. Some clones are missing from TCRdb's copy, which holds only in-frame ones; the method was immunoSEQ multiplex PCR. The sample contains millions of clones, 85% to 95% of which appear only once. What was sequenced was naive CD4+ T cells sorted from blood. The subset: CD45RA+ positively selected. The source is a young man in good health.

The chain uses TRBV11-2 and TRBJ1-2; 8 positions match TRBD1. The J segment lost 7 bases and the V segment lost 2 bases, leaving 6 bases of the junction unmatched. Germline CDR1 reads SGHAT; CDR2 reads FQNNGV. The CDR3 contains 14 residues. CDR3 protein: CASSLFGQGGGYTF. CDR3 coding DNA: TGTGCCAGCAGCTTATTCGGACAGGGCGGTGGCTACACCTTC. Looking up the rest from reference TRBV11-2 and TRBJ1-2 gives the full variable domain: EAGVAQSPRYKIIEKRQSVAFWCNPISGHATLYWYQQILGQGPKLLIQFQNNGVVDDSQLPKDRFSAERLKGVDSTLKIQPAKLEDSAVYLCASSLFGQGGGYTFGSGTRLTVV.

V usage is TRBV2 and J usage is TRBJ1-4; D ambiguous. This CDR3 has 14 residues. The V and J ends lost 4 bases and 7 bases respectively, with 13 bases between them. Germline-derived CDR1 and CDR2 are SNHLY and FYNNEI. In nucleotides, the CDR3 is TGTGCCAGCAGTGTCTCGGACCTGGGTGAAAAACTGTTTTTT. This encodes CASSVSDLGEKLFF.

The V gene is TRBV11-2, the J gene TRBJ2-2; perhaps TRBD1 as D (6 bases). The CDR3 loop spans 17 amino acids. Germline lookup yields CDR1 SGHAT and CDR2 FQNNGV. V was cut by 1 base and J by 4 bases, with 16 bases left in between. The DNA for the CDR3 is TGTGCCAGCAGCTTAGTTCCAGGGGTACGAGGCACCGGGGAGCTGTTTTTT. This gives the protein CASSLVPGVRGTGELFF.

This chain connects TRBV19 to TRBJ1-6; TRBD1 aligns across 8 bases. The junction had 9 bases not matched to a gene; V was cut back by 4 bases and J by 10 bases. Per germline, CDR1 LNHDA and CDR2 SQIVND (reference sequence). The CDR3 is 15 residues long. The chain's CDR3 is CASSTGTGPGSPLHF. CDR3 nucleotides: TGTGCCAGTAGTACTGGGACAGGCCCGGGGTCACCCCTCCACTTT.

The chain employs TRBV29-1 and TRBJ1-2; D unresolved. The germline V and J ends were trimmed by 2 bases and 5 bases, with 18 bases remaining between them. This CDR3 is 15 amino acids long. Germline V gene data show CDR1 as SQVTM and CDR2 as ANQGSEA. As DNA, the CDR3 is TGCAGCGTTGAAAGAAACTGGCAGAACGAATATGGCTACACCTTC. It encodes CSVERNWQNEYGYTF.

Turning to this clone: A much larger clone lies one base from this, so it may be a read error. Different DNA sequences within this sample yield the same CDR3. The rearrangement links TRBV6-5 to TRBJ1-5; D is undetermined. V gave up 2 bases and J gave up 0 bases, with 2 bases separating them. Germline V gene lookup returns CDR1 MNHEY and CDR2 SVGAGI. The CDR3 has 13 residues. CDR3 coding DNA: TGTGCCAGCAGTTACAGTAGCAATCAGCCCCAGCATTTT. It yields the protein CASSYSSNQPQHF.

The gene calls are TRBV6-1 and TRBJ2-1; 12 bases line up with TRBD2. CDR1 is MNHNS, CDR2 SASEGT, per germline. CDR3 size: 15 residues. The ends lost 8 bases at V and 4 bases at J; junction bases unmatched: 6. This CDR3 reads CASPGLAGIYNEQFF. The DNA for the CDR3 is TGTGCCAGCCCCGGACTAGCGGGGATTTACAATGAGCAGTTCTTC.